This is a list of T cell receptor beta chains from one sample in a study of blood T cell repertoires in COVID-19. The assay was immunoSEQ multiplex PCR, and TCRdb's table has in-frame clones only and misses some. Of tens of thousands of clones in the sample, about 80% were seen once. Sample: peripheral blood. These receptors were obtained from a woman aged 80 or older with acute or convalescent COVID-19. CDR3s leave out the opening cysteine and the closing phenylalanine or tryptophan.

CDR3: SASSGNYGYT
V: TRBV20-1
J: TRBJ1-2
length: 10

CDR3: SVEAGQGDYGYT
V: TRBV29-1
J: TRBJ1-2
length: 12

CDR3: ASSLGGLAGGYEQF
V: TRBV7-2
J: TRBJ2-1
length: 14

CDR3: AWDRGNNQPQH
V: TRBV30
J: TRBJ1-5
length: 11

CDR3: SASPLTGSNQPQH
V: TRBV20-1
J: TRBJ1-5
length: 13

CDR3: ASSLEGQGGTQY
V: TRBV5-1
J: TRBJ2-5
length: 12

CDR3: ASSYSRTRDIYGYT
V: TRBV6-5
J: TRBJ1-2
length: 14

CDR3: ASSHDRGVYNEQF
V: TRBV7-2
J: TRBJ2-1
length: 13

CDR3: ASSSPGRTGEKLF
V: TRBV5-4
J: TRBJ1-4
length: 13

CDR3: STPGSSGGVDEQF
V: TRBV29-1
J: TRBJ2-1
length: 13

CDR3: ASSDSLRGRTDTQY
V: TRBV7-2
J: TRBJ2-3
length: 14

CDR3: ASSSLAGVPETQY
V: TRBV7-2
J: TRBJ2-5
length: 13

CDR3: ASSSRQPYSPLH
V: TRBV6-5
J: TRBJ1-6
length: 12

CDR3: ASSLAGIQETQY
V: TRBV5-4
J: TRBJ2-5
length: 12

CDR3: ASRRRTSGAYQETQY
V: TRBV5-1
J: TRBJ2-5
length: 15

CDR3: ASSTSGGNYGYT
V: TRBV28
J: TRBJ1-2
length: 12

CDR3: ASSPGREDTEAF
V: TRBV7-3
J: TRBJ1-1
length: 12

CDR3: ASTLRAGPTNEKLF
V: TRBV19
J: TRBJ1-4
length: 14

CDR3: ASSFNLALETQY
V: TRBV11-2
J: TRBJ2-5
length: 12

CDR3: ASSYPPRGEGTEAF
V: TRBV6-5
J: TRBJ1-1
length: 14

CDR3: ASSGSRGSGYT
V: TRBV25-1
J: TRBJ1-2
length: 11

CDR3: ASSLGGRRPNSPLH
V: TRBV5-5
J: TRBJ1-6
length: 14

CDR3: AMSKGDPTSRGYT
V: TRBV24-1
J: TRBJ1-2
length: 13

CDR3: ASSLTGDTQY
V: TRBV2
J: TRBJ2-3
length: 10

CDR3: ASSVREDRGLGGYT
V: TRBV25-1
J: TRBJ1-2
length: 14

CDR3: ASSTGLAEHRQETQY
V: TRBV2
J: TRBJ2-5
length: 15

CDR3: ASSLGQEQF
V: TRBV7-8
J: TRBJ2-1
length: 9

CDR3: ASSRGTGELF
V: TRBV12-3/TRBV12-4
J: TRBJ2-2
length: 10

CDR3: ASSFPGTDTQY
V: TRBV5-8
J: TRBJ2-3
length: 11

CDR3: ASSLVQGTGANVLT
V: TRBV5-1
J: TRBJ2-6
length: 14

CDR3: ASSEDRDENEQF
V: TRBV2
J: TRBJ2-1
length: 12